This passage covers 21 T cell receptor beta chains from one sample sequenced in a study of patients and donors after allogeneic stem cell transplantation. TCRdb ran MiXCR on the RT-PCR reads and lists one entry per CDR3 protein. The profile shows some 150,000 distinct CDR3 sequences, roughly 35% of them singletons. The sample consisted of blood, either unsorted or a sorted T cell fraction (not recorded which). All receptors derive from a human donor who was either an allogeneic HSCT recipient or a stem cell or donor lymphocyte infusion donor (not recorded which). It is not recorded whose cells these are; they may come from a transplant donor.

This clonotype appeared a few times. V gene TRBV6-6 combines with J gene TRBJ1-2; TRBD1 aligns across 9 bases. Germline CDR1 and CDR2: MNHNY and SVGAGI (reference sequence). The CDR3 has 16 amino acids. Germline trimming cut 4 bases from V and 1 base from J; bases unmatched to any gene: 7. The CDR3 loop reads CASSSSRQGGNYGYTF. The CDR3 nucleotides are TGTGCCAGCAGTTCCTCGCGACAGGGGGGTAACTATGGCTACACCTTC.

This chain connects TRBV20-1 to TRBJ1-6, with 7 nucleotides matching TRBD1. Per the germline V gene, CDR1 is DFQATT and CDR2 is SNEGSKA (reference sequence). The CDR3 has 16 residues. Trimming took 5 bases from V and 1 from J; bases not matched to a gene: 8. CDR3 amino acids: CSAPTTGSSYNSPLHF. CDR3 nucleotides: TGCAGTGCTCCTACGACAGGGTCGTCCTATAATTCACCCCTCCACTTT.

This clonotype was observed many times. V and J are TRBV6-5 and TRBJ2-2; no definite D call. Trimming left V 0 bases short and J 3 bases short, with 8 bases between. In germline, CDR1 is MNHEY, CDR2 SVGAGI. There are 15 residues in the CDR3. The DNA of the CDR3 is TGTGCCAGCAGTTACTCGGACGGATACACCGGGGAGCTGTTTTTT. Translation: CASSYSDGYTGELFF.

This clonotype was observed a few times. This sequence joins TRBV12-3 or TRBV12-4 and TRBJ1-2; TRBD1 aligns across 7 bases. Trimming removed 6 bases from V and 4 bases from J; junction bases left unmatched: 11. The CDR3 length is 15 residues. DNA for the CDR3: TGTGCCAGCAGCCCACTTGACAGGGTTGGCTATGGCTACACCTTC. It encodes CASSPLDRVGYGYTF.

The V and J genes are TRBV4-2 and TRBJ1-1; 9 bases are shared with TRBD1. The trim removed 4 bases at V and 5 bases at J, leaving 8 bases unmatched. The CDR3 extends over 15 amino acids. In germline, CDR1 is LGHNA, CDR2 YNFKEQ. Here the CDR3 reads CASSPRGQGTTEAFF. DNA for the CDR3: TGTGCCAGCAGCCCAAGGGGACAGGGCACAACTGAAGCTTTCTTT.

The rearrangement links TRBV7-3 to TRBJ1-1; the D is unclear. This CDR3 contains 14 residues. Deletions cut 5 bases from V and 1 base from J, with 11 bases between. CDR1 and CDR2 from the germline V gene are SGHTA and FQGTGA. For the CDR3, the DNA is TGTGCCAGCAGCCTCGCGGGGAAGAACACTGAAGCTTTCTTT. Translating gives CASSLAGKNTEAFF.

This clonotype was seen many times. The chain recombines TRBV12-3 or TRBV12-4 with TRBJ1-1; D may be TRBD1 (5 bases). Trimming shortened V by 6 bases and J by 4 bases, and 15 bases separated the two germline ends. The CDR3 contains 14 residues. CDR3 loop: CASSAPGLPTEAFF. The CDR3 coding sequence is TGTGCCAGCAGCGCTCCGGGACTCCCCACTGAAGCTTTCTTT.

The J gene is TRBJ2-1, the V gene TRBV6-1, with 7 bases that match TRBD1. V gave up 8 bases and J gave up 4 bases; unmatched junction bases: 14. CDR3 length equals 16 residues. Germline lookup yields CDR1 MNHNS and CDR2 SASEGT. The chain's CDR3 is CASSPLSGQSYNEQFF. The CDR3 coding sequence is TGTGCCAGCTCCCCCCTCTCGGGACAGAGTTACAATGAGCAGTTCTTC.

The CDR3, as DNA: TGCGCCAGCAGCCCTGAGACAGGGGCGAACACCGGGGAGCTGTTTTTT. It is translated as CASSPETGANTGELFF. The chain is built from TRBV5-1 and TRBJ2-2; 8 bases agree with TRBD1. V dropped 4 bases and J dropped 0; count of bases not matched to a gene: 5. Germline V gene sequence: CDR1 SGHRS, CDR2 YFSETQ. The CDR3 is 16 amino acids.

This clonotype appeared a few times. The chain couples TRBV3-1 to TRBJ2-7, with D possibly matching TRBD2 (7 bases). The V end lost 1 base, the J end lost 2 bases, and 9 bases lay between the germline ends. Germline lookup yields CDR1 LGHDT and CDR2 YNNKEL (reference sequence). This CDR3 has 14 amino acids. As DNA, the CDR3 is TGTGCCAGCAGCCAAGCGGGGGGCCCCTACGAGCAGTACTTC. It translates to CASSQAGGPYEQYF.

This clonotype was found a few times. The rearrangement links TRBV6-1 to TRBJ1-3; D not resolved. The CDR3 is 13 amino acids. The germline V and J ends were trimmed by 1 base and 3 bases, with 4 bases remaining between them. Germline CDR1 is MNHNS and CDR2 is SASEGT. The CDR3 here is CASSEDLGNTIYF. The CDR3 nucleotides are TGTGCCAGCAGTGAAGATCTTGGAAACACCATATATTTT.

The chain combines TRBV25-1 with TRBJ2-2, with a possible D match to TRBD1 (6 bases). The germline CDR1 and CDR2 sequences are MGHDK and SYGVNS. CDR3 length: 16 residues. Trimming left V 0 bases short and J 6 bases short, with 14 bases between. In nucleotides, the CDR3 is TGTGCCAGCAGTGAATATTCCCTCGCAGGGGCCGGGGAGCTGTTTTTT. Its protein product is CASSEYSLAGAGELFF. Combining the CDR3 with reference TRBV25-1 and TRBJ2-2 gives the whole variable domain EADIYQTPRYLVIGTGKKITLECSQTMGHDKMYWYQQDPGMELHLIHYSYGVNSTEKGDLSSESTVSRIRTEHFPLTLESARPSHTSQYLCASSEYSLAGAGELFFGEGSRLTVL.

This clonotype was observed a handful of times. The V gene is TRBV6-5, the J gene TRBJ1-1, with TRBD1 identical over 8 bases. CDR1 is MNHEY and CDR2 is SVGAGI in the germline V gene. The CDR3 consists of 17 residues. V shed 5 bases and J 0 bases; nucleotides not matched to a gene: 11. CDR3 amino acids: CASSDDRGGTLNTEAFF. CDR3 bases: TGTGCCAGCAGTGACGACAGGGGAGGGACCTTGAACACTGAAGCTTTCTTT.

The chain has TRBV28 and TRBJ1-1; possibly TRBD1 for D (5 bases). CDR3 length equals 15 residues. V was clipped by 2 bases and J by 0 bases, with 10 bases between them. CDR1 is MDHEN, CDR2 SYDVKM, per germline. As DNA, the CDR3 is TGTGCCAGCAGTTTAAGTGACAGTATGAACACTGAAGCTTTCTTT. Protein product: CASSLSDSMNTEAFF.

This clonotype was picked up a small number of times. The chain combines TRBV12-3 or TRBV12-4 with TRBJ2-5; no clear D. The V and J ends lost 4 bases and 4 bases respectively, with 4 bases between them. The length of the CDR3 is 11 residues. CDR3 protein: CASSSAETQYF. The CDR3 DNA is TGTGCCAGCAGTTCGGCAGAGACCCAGTACTTC.

This chain uses TRBV27 with TRBJ2-7, with a tentative D call TRBD2 (6 bases). CDR1 MNHEY and CDR2 SMNVEV come from the germline V gene (reference sequence). The CDR3 is 15 residues long. Trimming took 2 bases from V and 0 from J, leaving 11 bases between them. This chain's CDR3 is CASSLGGRSSYEQYF. In DNA, the CDR3 is TGTGCCAGCAGTTTAGGAGGGAGGAGCTCCTACGAGCAGTACTTC.

This chain uses TRBV9 with TRBJ1-2; D is undetermined. Looked up from germline, CDR1 is SGDLS and CDR2 is YYNGEE. V dropped 4 bases and J dropped 4 bases, with 14 bases sitting between them. CDR3 length: 14 amino acids. The CDR3: CASSSDLGTYGYTF. The CDR3 nucleotides are TGTGCCAGCAGCTCCGATCTGGGAACCTATGGCTACACCTTC.

The chain recombines TRBV6-6 with TRBJ2-1; TRBD2 might be the D (6 bases). V lost 7 bases and J 7 bases, leaving 14 bases between the germline ends. In germline, CDR1 is MNHNY, CDR2 SVGAGI (reference sequence). The CDR3 runs to 13 residues. Written as DNA, the CDR3 is TGTGCCAGCACCGGACCAGGGAGGAATGAGCAGTTCTTC. Its translation is CASTGPGRNEQFF.

This clonotype was found a few times. The chain is built from TRBV13 and TRBJ2-7, with D possibly TRBD1 on 5 matching bases. V lost 4 bases to trimming and J lost 5 bases, with 12 bases between them. The CDR3 runs to 13 residues. CDR1 and CDR2 (germline): PRHDT, FYEKMQ (reference sequence). The CDR3 DNA reads as TGTGCCAGCAGCTCTAGGGGAAGGAACGAGCAGTACGTC. Amino acids: CASSSRGRNEQYV.

This chain links TRBV12-3 or TRBV12-4 with TRBJ2-1; D perhaps matches TRBD2 (5 bases). Trimming took off 10 bases at V and 3 bases at J, with 13 bases between the two ends. The CDR3 extends over 13 amino acids. The CDR3: CAIHPRGYNEQFF. In DNA form, the CDR3 reads TGTGCCATCCACCCCCGGGGCTACAATGAGCAGTTCTTC.

This clonotype has at least ten counts. The chain uses TRBV12-3 or TRBV12-4 and TRBJ1-2; D is undetermined. Trimming removed 3 bases at V and 8 bases at J, with 7 bases between. CDR3 length: 11 residues. The DNA for the CDR3 is TGTGCCAGCAGTTTGGGGATAGGCTACACCTTC. This translates into CASSLGIGYTF.